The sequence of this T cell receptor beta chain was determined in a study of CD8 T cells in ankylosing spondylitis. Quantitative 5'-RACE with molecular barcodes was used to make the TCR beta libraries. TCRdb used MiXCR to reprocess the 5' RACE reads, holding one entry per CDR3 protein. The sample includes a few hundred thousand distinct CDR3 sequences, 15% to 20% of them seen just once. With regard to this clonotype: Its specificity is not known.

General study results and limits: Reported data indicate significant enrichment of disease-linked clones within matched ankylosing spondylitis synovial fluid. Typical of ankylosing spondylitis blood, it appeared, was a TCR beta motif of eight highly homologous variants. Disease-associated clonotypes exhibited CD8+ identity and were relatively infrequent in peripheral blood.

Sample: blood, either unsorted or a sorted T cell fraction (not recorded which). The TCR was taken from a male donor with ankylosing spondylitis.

The CDR3 coding sequence is TGTGCCAGCAGCCGGTCCCCGGGACTCCGTAATCCCTACGAGCAGTACTTC. It is translated as CASSRSPGLRNPYEQYF. The rearrangement links TRBV7-2 to TRBJ2-7; perhaps TRBD2 as D (6 bases). Germline V gives CDR1 SGHTA, CDR2 FQGNSA. The V and J ends lost 5 bases and 2 bases respectively, with 22 bases between them. The CDR3 consists of 17 residues.